This T cell receptor (beta chain) was profiled in a study of blood T cell repertoires in COVID-19. The overall study: Material from acute and convalescent COVID-19 was sourced from the United States, Italy and Spain. PBMCs, B-cell-depleted T cells, or T cells provided the cDNA or gDNA that made up the material.

V lost 6 bases to trimming and J lost 7 bases; unmatched junction nucleotides: 11. The germline V gene has CDR1 LNHDA and CDR2 SQIVND (reference sequence). The CDR3 is 16 amino acids. The repertoire was sequenced with immunoSEQ multiplex PCR; TCRdb's copy has only in-frame clones and lacks some. The sample records approximately 110,000 clones, about 90% being singletons. This clone was observed once. The sequence was obtained from a man aged 50-59 years with COVID-19, enrolled during active disease. The source material was peripheral blood. The rearrangement uses TRBV19 and TRBJ2-2; 10 bases are shared with TRBD2. CDR3 loop: CASRTTSGVFNGELFF. The CDR3 region has the DNA TGTGCCAGTAGAACAACTAGCGGGGTGTTTAACGGGGAGCTGTTTTTT.